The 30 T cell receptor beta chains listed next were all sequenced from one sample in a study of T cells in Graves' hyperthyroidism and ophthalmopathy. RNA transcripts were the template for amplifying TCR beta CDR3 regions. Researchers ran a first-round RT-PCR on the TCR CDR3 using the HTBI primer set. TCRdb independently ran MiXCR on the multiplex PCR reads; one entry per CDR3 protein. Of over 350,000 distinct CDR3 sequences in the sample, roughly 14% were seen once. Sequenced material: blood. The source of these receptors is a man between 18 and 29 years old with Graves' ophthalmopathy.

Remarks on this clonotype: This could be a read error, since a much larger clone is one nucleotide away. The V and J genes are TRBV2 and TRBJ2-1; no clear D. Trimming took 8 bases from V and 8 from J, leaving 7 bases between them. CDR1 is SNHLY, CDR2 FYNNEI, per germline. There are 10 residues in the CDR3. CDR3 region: CASPGDEQFF. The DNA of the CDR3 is TGTGCCAGCCCTGGGGATGAGCAGTTCTTC.

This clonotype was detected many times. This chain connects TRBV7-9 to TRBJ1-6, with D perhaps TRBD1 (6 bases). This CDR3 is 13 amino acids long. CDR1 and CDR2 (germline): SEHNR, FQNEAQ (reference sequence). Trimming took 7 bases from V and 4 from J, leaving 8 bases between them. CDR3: CASMDRYNSPLHF. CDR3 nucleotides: TGTGCCAGCATGGACAGATATAATTCACCCCTCCACTTT. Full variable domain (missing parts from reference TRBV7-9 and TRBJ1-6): DTGVSQNPRHKITKRGQNVTFRCDPISEHNRLYWYRQTLGQGPEFLTYFQNEAQLEKSRLLSDRFSAERPKGSFSTLEIQRTEQGDSAMYLCASMDRYNSPLHFGNGTRLTVT.

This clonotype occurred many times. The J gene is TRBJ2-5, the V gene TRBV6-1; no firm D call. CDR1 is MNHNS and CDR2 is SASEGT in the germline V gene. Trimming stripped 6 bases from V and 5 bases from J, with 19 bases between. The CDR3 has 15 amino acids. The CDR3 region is CASRLMVAKRETQYF. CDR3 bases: TGTGCCAGCAGGTTGATGGTCGCGAAAAGGGAGACCCAGTACTTC.

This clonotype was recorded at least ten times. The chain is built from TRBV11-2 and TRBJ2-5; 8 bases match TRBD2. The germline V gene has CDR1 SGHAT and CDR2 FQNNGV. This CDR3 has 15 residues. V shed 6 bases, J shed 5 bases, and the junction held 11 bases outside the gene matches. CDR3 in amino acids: CASSLTGTRWETQYF. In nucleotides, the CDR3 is TGTGCCAGCAGTCTAACCGGGACTAGATGGGAGACCCAGTACTTC.

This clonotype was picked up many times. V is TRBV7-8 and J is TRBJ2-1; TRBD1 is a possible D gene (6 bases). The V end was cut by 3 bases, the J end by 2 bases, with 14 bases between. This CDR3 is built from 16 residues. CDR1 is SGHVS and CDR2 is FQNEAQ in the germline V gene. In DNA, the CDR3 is TGTGCCAGCAGCTTGCCGGACAGAACGACCTACAATGAGCAGTTCTTC. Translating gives CASSLPDRTTYNEQFF.

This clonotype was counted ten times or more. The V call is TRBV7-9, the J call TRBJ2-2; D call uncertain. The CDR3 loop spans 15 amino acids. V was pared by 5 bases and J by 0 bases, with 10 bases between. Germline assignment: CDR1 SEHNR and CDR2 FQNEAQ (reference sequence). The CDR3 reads CASSPGHTNTGELFF. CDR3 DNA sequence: TGTGCCAGCAGCCCGGGCCACACGAACACCGGGGAGCTGTTTTTT.

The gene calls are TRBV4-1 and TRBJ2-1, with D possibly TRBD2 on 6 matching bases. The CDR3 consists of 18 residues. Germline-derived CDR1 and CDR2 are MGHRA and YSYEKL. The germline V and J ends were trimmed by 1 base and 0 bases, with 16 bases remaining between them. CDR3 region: CASSQGVGSGPSYNEQFF. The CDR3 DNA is TGCGCCAGCAGCCAAGGAGTTGGAAGCGGGCCCTCCTACAATGAGCAGTTCTTC.

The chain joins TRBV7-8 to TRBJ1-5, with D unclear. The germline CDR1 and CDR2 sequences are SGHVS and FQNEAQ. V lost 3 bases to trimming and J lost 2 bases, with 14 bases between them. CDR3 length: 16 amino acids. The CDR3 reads CASSFSPAAGNQPQHF. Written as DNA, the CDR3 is TGTGCCAGCAGCTTTTCCCCGGCAGCTGGCAATCAGCCCCAGCATTTT.

The CDR3 spells CASSFSGPNTGELFF. In nucleotides, the CDR3 is TGTGCCAGCAGCTTCAGCGGGCCGAACACCGGGGAGCTGTTTTTT. V gene TRBV7-9 combines with J gene TRBJ2-2; the D gene is possibly TRBD2 (6 bases). CDR3 size: 15 residues. Germline lookup yields CDR1 SEHNR and CDR2 FQNEAQ (reference sequence). V gave up 3 bases and J gave up 0 bases, with 8 bases separating them.

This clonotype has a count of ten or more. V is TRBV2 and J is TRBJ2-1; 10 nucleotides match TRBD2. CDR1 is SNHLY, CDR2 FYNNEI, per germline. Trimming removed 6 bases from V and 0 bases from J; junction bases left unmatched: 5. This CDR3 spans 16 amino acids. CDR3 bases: TGTGCCAGCAGCGTAGCGGGAGGCCACTCCTACAATGAGCAGTTCTTC. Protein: CASSVAGGHSYNEQFF.

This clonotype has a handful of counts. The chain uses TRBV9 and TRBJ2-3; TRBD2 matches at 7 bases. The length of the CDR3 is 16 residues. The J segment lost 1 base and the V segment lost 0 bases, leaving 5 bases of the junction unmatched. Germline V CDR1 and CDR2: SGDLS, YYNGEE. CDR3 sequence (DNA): TGTGCCAGCAGCGTAGCTGGGGGGGACCGCACAGATACGCAGTATTTT. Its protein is CASSVAGGDRTDTQYF.

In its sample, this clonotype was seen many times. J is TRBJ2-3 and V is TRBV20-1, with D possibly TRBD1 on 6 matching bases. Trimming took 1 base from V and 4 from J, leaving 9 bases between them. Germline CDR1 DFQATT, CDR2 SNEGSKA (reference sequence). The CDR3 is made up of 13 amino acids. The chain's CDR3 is CSARVTGSDTQYF. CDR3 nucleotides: TGCAGTGCTAGAGTCACAGGGTCAGATACGCAGTATTTT.

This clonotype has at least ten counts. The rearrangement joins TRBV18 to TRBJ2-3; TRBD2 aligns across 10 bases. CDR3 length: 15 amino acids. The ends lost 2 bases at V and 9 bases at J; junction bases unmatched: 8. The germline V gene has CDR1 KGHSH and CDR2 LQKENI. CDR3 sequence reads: CASSPSTSGALTQYF. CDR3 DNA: TGTGCCAGCTCACCATCAACTAGCGGGGCCTTGACGCAGTATTTT.

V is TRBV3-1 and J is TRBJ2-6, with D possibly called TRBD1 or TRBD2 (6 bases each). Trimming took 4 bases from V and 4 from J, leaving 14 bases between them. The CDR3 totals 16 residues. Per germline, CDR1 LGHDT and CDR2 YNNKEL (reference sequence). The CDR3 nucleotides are TGTGCCAGCAGCCCCAGAGGGGGGCCCGGGGCCAACGTCCTGACTTTC. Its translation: CASSPRGGPGANVLTF.

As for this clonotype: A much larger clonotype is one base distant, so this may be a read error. CDR3 in amino acids: CATKGPASYTGELFF. In DNA, the CDR3 is TGTGCCACCAAGGGGCCCGCTTCGTACACCGGGGAGCTGTTTTTT. The gene calls are TRBV15 and TRBJ2-2; perhaps TRBD1 as D (5 bases). Germline V CDR1 and CDR2: LNHNV, YYDKDF (reference sequence). CDR3 length: 15 amino acids. V gave up 7 bases and J gave up 3 bases, with 15 bases separating them.

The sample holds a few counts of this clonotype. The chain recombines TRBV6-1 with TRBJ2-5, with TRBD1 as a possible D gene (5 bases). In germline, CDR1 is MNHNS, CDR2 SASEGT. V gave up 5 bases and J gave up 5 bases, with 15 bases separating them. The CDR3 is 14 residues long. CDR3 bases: TGTGCCAGCAGTCAGACAGCTAACGACGAGACCCAGTACTTC. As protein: CASSQTANDETQYF.

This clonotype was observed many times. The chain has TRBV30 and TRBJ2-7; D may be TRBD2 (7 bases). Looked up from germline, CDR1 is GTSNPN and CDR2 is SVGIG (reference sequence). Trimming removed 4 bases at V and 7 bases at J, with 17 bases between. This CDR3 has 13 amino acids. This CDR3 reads CAWNSGGAREQYF. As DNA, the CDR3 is TGTGCCTGGAATAGTGGGGGGGCAAGAGAGCAGTACTTC.

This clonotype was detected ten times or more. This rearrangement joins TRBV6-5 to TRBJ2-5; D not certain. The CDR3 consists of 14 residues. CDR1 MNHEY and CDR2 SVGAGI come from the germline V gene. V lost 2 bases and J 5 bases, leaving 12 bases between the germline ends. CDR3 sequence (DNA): TGTGCCAGCAGTTACGGGTGGGCCGGGGAGACCCAGTACTTC. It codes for CASSYGWAGETQYF.

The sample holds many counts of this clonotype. CDR3 amino acids: CASSYSGQGSYEQYF. CDR3 in DNA: TGTGCCAGCAGTTACTCCGGACAGGGCTCCTACGAGCAGTACTTC. V usage is TRBV6-6 and J usage is TRBJ2-7, with TRBD1 matching 8 bases. Germline lookup yields CDR1 MNHNY and CDR2 SVGAGI (reference sequence). CDR3 length equals 15 residues. V trimming: 0 bases; J trimming: 0 bases; junction bases outside the gene matches: 1.

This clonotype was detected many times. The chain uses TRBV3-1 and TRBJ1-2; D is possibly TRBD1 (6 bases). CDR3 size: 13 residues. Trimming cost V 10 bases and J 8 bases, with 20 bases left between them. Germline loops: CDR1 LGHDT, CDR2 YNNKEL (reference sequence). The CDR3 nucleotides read TGTGCCACCTCCCCTGGACAGACGGGCGGCTACACCTTC. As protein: CATSPGQTGGYTF.

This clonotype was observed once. CDR3 DNA: TGTGCCAGCAGCTTTCAATTAGATAATTCACCCCTCCACTTT. It is translated as CASSFQLDNSPLHF. The gene calls are TRBV7-6 and TRBJ1-6, with no clear D. This CDR3 comprises 14 residues. CDR1 SGHVS and CDR2 FNYEAQ come from the germline V gene. Trimming removed 3 bases at V and 5 bases at J, with 8 bases between.

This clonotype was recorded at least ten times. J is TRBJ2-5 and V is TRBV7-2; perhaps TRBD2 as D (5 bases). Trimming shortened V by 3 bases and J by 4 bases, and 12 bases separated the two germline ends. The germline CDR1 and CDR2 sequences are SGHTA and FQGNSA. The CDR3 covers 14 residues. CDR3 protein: CASSFLRGGETQYF. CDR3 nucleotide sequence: TGTGCCAGCAGCTTTCTCCGGGGTGGAGAGACCCAGTACTTC.

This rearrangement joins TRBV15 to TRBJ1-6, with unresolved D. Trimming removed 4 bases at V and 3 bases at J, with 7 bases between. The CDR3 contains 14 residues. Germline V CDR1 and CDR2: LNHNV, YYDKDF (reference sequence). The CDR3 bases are TGTGCCACCAGCAAAGTGAGCTATAATTCACCCCTCCACTTT. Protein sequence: CATSKVSYNSPLHF.

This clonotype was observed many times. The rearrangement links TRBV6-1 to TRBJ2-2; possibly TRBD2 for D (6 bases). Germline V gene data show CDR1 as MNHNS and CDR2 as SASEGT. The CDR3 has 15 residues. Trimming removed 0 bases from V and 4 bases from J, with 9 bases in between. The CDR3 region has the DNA TGTGCCAGCAGTGAAGCGGGGGGTACCACCGGGGAGCTGTTTTTT. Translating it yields CASSEAGGTTGELFF.

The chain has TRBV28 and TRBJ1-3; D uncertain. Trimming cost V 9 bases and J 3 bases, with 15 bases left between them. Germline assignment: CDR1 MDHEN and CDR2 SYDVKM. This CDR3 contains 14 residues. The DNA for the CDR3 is TGTGCCAGTTTCCTGGGTAGAGTTGGAAACACCATATATTTT. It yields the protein CASFLGRVGNTIYF.

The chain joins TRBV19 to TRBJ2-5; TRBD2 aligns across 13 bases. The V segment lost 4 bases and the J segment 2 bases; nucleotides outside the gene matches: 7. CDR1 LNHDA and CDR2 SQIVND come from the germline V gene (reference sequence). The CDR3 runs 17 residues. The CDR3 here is CASSTPGLAGLQETQYF. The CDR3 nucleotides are TGTGCCAGTAGTACCCCGGGACTAGCGGGGTTACAAGAGACCCAGTACTTC.

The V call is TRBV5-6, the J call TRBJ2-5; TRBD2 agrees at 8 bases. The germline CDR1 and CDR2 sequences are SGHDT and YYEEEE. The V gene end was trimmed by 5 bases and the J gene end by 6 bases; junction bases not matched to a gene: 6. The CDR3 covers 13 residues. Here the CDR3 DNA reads TGTGCCAGCAGTTCGGGGGGGCCTAAGACCCAGTACTTC. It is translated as CASSSGGPKTQYF.

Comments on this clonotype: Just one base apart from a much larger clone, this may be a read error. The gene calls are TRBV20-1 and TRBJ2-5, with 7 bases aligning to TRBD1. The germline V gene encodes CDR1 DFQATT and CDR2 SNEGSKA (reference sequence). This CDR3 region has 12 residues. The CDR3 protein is CGAIGGEETQYF. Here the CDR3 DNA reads TGCGGTGCTATAGGGGGCGAGGAGACCCAGTACTTC.

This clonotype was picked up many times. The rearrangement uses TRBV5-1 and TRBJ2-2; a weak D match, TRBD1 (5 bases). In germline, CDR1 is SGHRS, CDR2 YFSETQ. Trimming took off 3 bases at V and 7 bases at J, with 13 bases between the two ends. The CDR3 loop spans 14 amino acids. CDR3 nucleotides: TGCGCCAGCAGCTCCCCCCAGGGCAGCGGGGAGCTGTTTTTT. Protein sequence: CASSSPQGSGELFF. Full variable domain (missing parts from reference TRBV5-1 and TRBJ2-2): KAGVTQTPRYLIKTRGQQVTLSCSPISGHRSVSWYQQTPGQGLQFLFEYFSETQRNKGNFPGRFSGRQFSNSRSEMNVSTLELGDSALYLCASSSPQGSGELFFGEGSRLTVL.

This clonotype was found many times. CDR3 loop: CASQGVPNQPQHF. In DNA, the CDR3 is TGTGCCAGTCAGGGGGTCCCCAATCAGCCCCAGCATTTT. The V gene is TRBV12-3 or TRBV12-4, the J gene TRBJ1-5; 7 bases are a match to TRBD1. The CDR3 is 13 residues long. The V gene end was trimmed by 9 bases and the J gene end by 3 bases; junction bases not matched to a gene: 5.